The 3 T cell receptor beta chains listed next were all sequenced from one sample in a study of CD8+CD57+ T cells in acquired aplastic anemia. TCR beta VDJ and CDR3 profiling used genomic DNA as template. Each CDR3 protein is one row after TCRdb ran MiXCR on the reads. The table records around 170,000 distinct CDR3 sequences, around 47% of them present only once. Patients who underwent sequencing had shown CD8+CD57+ cell expansion by flow cytometry. Sequencing input: sorted CD4+, CD8+, or CD8+CD57+ T cells (not recorded which) from PBMCs. The receptors here all came from a human donor with aplastic anemia.

The V call is TRBV19, the J call TRBJ2-7; TRBD2 might be the D (6 bases). Trimming cost V 4 bases and J 0 bases, with 10 bases left between them. This CDR3 region has 14 residues. Germline lookup yields CDR1 LNHDA and CDR2 SQIVND (reference sequence). As DNA, the CDR3 is TGTGCCAGTAGTAAAGCGGGCAGCTCCTACGAGCAGTACGTC. Amino acids: CASSKAGSSYEQYV.

The rearrangement links TRBV6-1 to TRBJ2-3; 9 bases fit TRBD2. V shed 2 bases, J shed 2 bases, and the junction held 8 bases outside the gene matches. Germline V lookup: CDR1 MNHNS, CDR2 SASEGT. The length of the CDR3 is 17 residues. The CDR3 DNA reads TGTGCCAGCAGTGAACCGGACGGGACTAGCTTCACAGATACGCAGTATTTT. Protein product: CASSEPDGTSFTDTQYF.

In its sample, this clonotype was seen a few times. J is TRBJ2-3 and V is TRBV6-2 or TRBV6-3; maybe TRBD1 (6 bases). Germline V lookup: CDR1 MNHEY, CDR2 SVGEGT. V was trimmed by 4 bases and J by 4 bases, leaving 15 bases between them. The CDR3 length is 15 residues. CDR3 residues: CASSSGDRQADTQYF. CDR3 bases: TGTGCCAGCAGTTCTGGTGATCGACAGGCAGATACGCAGTATTTT.